This is a list of T cell receptor beta chains from one sample in a study of blood T cell repertoires in COVID-19. Data came from immunoSEQ multiplex PCR; TCRdb stores just in-frame clones and leaves some out. In the table there are 150,000 to 200,000 clones, about nine tenths of which are singletons. Sample: PBMCs or T cells enriched from blood (not recorded which). The origin of the receptors is a woman between 18 and 29 years old who had recovered from COVID-19. Both conserved end residues are part of each CDR3.

v_call	j_call	cdr3_aa
TRBV5-1	TRBJ2-1	CASSFWTESEQFF
TRBV6-5	TRBJ2-7	CASSYRSGSLTYEQYF
TRBV18	TRBJ2-5	CASSPGTGNYMGETQYF
TRBV28	TRBJ1-4	CASSPLGGKNEKLFF
TRBV7-9	TRBJ1-4	CASRTGTGNEKLFF
TRBV13	TRBJ2-1	CASSGGHSLGDEQFF
TRBV7-7	TRBJ2-7	CASSLSVGYEQYF
TRBV30	TRBJ2-7	CAWTGQESSYEQYF
TRBV19	TRBJ2-2	CASSIANRGQDTGELFF
TRBV30	TRBJ2-7	CAWSSGGSYEQYF
TRBV6-6	TRBJ1-1	CASRMHRGPGNTEAFF
TRBV6-5	TRBJ1-4	CASRAGQGSEKLFF
TRBV11-2	TRBJ1-3	CASRPNQGAGNTIYF
TRBV7-2	TRBJ1-4	CASSLRTGIEKLFF
TRBV19	TRBJ1-3	CASNDRTGTAGNTIYF
TRBV7-3	TRBJ2-3	CASSRGGIPVDTQYF
TRBV6-5	TRBJ1-1	CASSYSLGGYTEAFF
TRBV28	TRBJ1-6	CASNRPGGDNSPLHF
TRBV23-1	TRBJ1-2	CAIIRNNDRSYGYTF
TRBV7-2	TRBJ2-7	CASSRGALRDRDYEQYF
TRBV5-6	TRBJ1-2	CASKDAGGNYGYTF